This T cell receptor beta chain was sequenced during a study of T cell responses to AZD1222 COVID-19 vaccine (dated by TCRdb to the early 2020s). Regarding the research as a whole: Because spike-specific TCR depth and breadth did not differ between the two schedules, AZD1222 recipients who got a second dose at roughly 4 weeks were pooled with those who got a second dose at roughly 12 weeks. A total of more than 230 trial participants underwent TCR sequencing, of whom 200 to 220 received two doses of AZD1222 and around 26 received two doses of the MenACWY control vaccine. Trial participants were enrolled into age subgroups of 18-55, 56-69 and 70-plus years, which contained about 160, 30 and 59 TCR-sequenced participants, respectively. Results and caveats for the whole study, not just this receptor: Spike-specific TCR breadth and depth rose significantly after two AZD1222 doses compared with day 0 and with MenACWY recipients. Nearly half of unique spike-specific TCRs reportedly recognized epitopes outside regions mutated in the B.1.351 and B.1.1.7 variants. The 56-69-year group was small, and its depth increase did not reach significance, likely because of low power. The whole spike protein was spanned by vaccine-associated CD4 TCRs, and dominant responses were seen in regions 160-218 and 743-854. Because no day 14 peak-response samples were available, repertoires were characterized only after the peak T cell response. Only a handful of AZD1222 recipients were SARS-CoV-2 seropositive at baseline, limiting conclusions about previously exposed vaccinees. Participants were mostly white British and included more females than males, and it was suggested by the authors that clonal diversity may have been underestimated.

The CDR3 regions of human TCRbeta chains were analyzed by immunosequencing. On the authors' methods: TCRs in the repertoires were matched against a reference library of SARS-CoV-2-specific TCRs that had been generated with the MIRA antigen-specificity platform. Breadth meant the fraction of unique TCRs that were SARS-CoV-2-associated, whereas depth meant the fraction of total T cells that were SARS-CoV-2-associated. Using the MIRA data, each spike-specific TCR was assigned both to the spike region to which the TCR was reactive and to a CD4 or CD8 class. Log10-transformed breadth and depth values were compared by one-way ANOVA with Sidak's multiple comparisons tests. As stored in TCRdb, this immuneACCESS dataset retains in-frame rearrangements with V and J assigned. A fraction of the clones does not appear; measured against another copy, unresolved V genes explain less than half of the discrepancy, and the remainder lacks a known reason. V and J calls plus clone size are reproduced from that table; the DNA served to infer D and trimming. The sample includes 72,000 or so clones, with approximately 81% observed a single time. The ten biggest clones cover around 21% of the sample.

Explained via the paper, the time point label denotes: baseline before first vaccination. The vaccinee samples were drawn from two UK trials, COV001 and COV002, one of which was a single-blind randomized controlled phase 2/3 trial testing AZD1222 (ChAdOx1 nCoV-19) in healthy adults. Trial participant PBMC samples were collected at day 0 and day 28 after the second dose for TCRbeta chain sequencing. A distance of 18 bases separates the germline ends of V and J, which lose 3 bases and 5 bases respectively. The germline V gene supplies CDR1 SGDLS and CDR2 YYNGEE. Reading from cysteine to phenylalanine, the CDR3 counts 15 amino acids. Only CDR3 DNA is held: 45 bases, read in frame from base 1. With respect to this clone: Its cognate antigen has yet to be identified. No per-base quality is available; no much larger clone lies one base away.

The receptor's source is an adult in good health. Here the sequenced sample was peripheral blood, taken on day 0 of AZD1222 vaccination. The chain employs TRBV9 and TRBJ2-7; 6 matching bases give a weak D call of TRBD2. The nucleotides are TGTGCCAGCAGCGAGGGAGGCCAGGGTAGCCACGAGCAGTACTTC. Translated, it gives CASSEGGQGSHEQYF.